This paragraph reports one TCR beta chain. Its cognate antigen is unknown. The sample originates from a study of CD8+ T cells in alopecia areata. V lost 6 bases, J lost 0 bases, and 8 bases lay in between. CDR3 length equals 13 residues. Germline-derived CDR1 and CDR2 are LNHDA and SQIVND (reference sequence). Study-wide points: Uncertain still, given a single nonresponder, is whether baseline CD8+ expansion links to response. Scalp data also include sequences from resident alphabeta T cells of normal skin. Scalp and blood retained many expanded lesional clones during tofacitinib.

Extracted from the samples, RNA was reverse transcribed into cDNA to serve as the sequencing template. TCRdb's copy holds only in-frame clones and misses some; the assay was immunoSEQ multiplex PCR. The sample holds approximately 180,000 clones, roughly 50% seen once. As for treatment: oral pan-JAK inhibitor, 5-10 mg twice daily. Both peripheral blood and punch biopsies of lesional scalp skin were obtained from patients who had alopecia areata. Sequencing was performed on CD8+ T cells sorted from blood, taken at week 24, from a patient treated with tofacitinib. V is TRBV19 and J is TRBJ1-1, with D unclear. The clonotype was recovered from a human donor with alopecia areata. For the CDR3, the DNA is TGTGCCAGTAGGAGAGGACTGAACACTGAAGCTTTCTTT. It encodes CASRRGLNTEAFF.